The TCR beta chain under discussion was sequenced for a study of blood T cell repertoires in COVID-19. Study as a whole: Specimens from acute and convalescent COVID-19 originated in the United States, Italy and Spain. The cDNA or gDNA used as material had been derived from T cells, B-cell-depleted T cells, or PBMCs.

V lost 4 bases to trimming and J lost 6 bases, with 8 bases between them. The length of the CDR3 is 12 residues. Germline CDR1 MNHEY, CDR2 SVGAGI. TCRdb keeps only in-frame clones here, not all; method: immunoSEQ multiplex PCR. The data show about 78,000 clones, with over 75% seen just once and about a tenth held by the top ten. Sample: peripheral blood. The rearrangement joins TRBV6-5 to TRBJ2-3; no clear D. This clonotype was sampled from a human donor in a cohort sampled during active COVID-19. This CDR3 is CASSSSSDTQYF. In DNA form, the CDR3 reads TGTGCCAGCAGTTCTAGTTCCGATACGCAGTATTTT.